This T cell receptor (beta chain) came from a study of cytomegalovirus exposure and HLA in healthy donors. TCRdb's copy holds only in-frame clones and misses some; the assay was immunoSEQ multiplex PCR. The data show about 120,000 clones, approximately 91% seen once. This clone showed up just a few times. Germline CDR1 and CDR2: MDHEN and SYDVKM. V lost 3 bases to trimming and J lost 8 bases; unmatched junction nucleotides: 2. The length of the CDR3 is 14 residues. The sequenced material came from PBMCs. This clonotype was obtained from a man between 18 and 35 years old in good health and CMV-seropositive. This chain joins TRBV28 and TRBJ1-6, with 9 bases lining up with TRBD1. CDR3 coding DNA: TGTGCCAGCAGTTTGGGACAGGGCTATTCACCCCTCCACTTT. Translation: CASSLGQGYSPLHF.